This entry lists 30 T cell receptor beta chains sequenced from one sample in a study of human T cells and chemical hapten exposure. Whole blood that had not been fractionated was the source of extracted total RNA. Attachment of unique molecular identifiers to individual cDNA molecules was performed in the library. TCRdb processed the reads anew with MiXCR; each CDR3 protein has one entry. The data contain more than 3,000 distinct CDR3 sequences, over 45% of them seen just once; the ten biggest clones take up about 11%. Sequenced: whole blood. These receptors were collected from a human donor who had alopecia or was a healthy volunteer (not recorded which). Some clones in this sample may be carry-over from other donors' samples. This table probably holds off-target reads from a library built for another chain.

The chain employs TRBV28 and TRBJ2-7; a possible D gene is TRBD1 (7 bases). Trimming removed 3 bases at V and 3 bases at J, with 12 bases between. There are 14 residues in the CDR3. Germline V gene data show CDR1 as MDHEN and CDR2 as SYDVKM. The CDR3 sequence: CASSFGGQYYEQYF. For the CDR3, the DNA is TGTGCCAGCAGTTTCGGGGGACAGTACTACGAGCAGTACTTC.

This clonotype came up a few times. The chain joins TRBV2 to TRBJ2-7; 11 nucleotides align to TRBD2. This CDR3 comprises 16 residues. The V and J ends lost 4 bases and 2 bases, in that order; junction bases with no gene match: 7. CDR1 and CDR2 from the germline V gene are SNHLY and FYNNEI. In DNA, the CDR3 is TGTGCCAGCAGTGCCGGGACTAGCGGCCTGCCCTACGAGCAGTACTTC. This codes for CASSAGTSGLPYEQYF.

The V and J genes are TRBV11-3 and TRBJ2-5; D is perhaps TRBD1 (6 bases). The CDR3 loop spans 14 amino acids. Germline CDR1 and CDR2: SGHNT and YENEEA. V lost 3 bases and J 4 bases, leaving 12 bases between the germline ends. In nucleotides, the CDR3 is TGTGCCAGCAGCTTCTCACAGGGAATAGAGACCCAGTACTTC. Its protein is CASSFSQGIETQYF. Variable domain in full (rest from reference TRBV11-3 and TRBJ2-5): EAGVVQSPRYKIIEKKQPVAFWCNPISGHNTLYWYLQNLGQGPELLIRYENEEAVDDSQLPKDRFSAERLKGVDSTLKIQPAELGDSAVYLCASSFSQGIETQYFGPGTRLLVL.

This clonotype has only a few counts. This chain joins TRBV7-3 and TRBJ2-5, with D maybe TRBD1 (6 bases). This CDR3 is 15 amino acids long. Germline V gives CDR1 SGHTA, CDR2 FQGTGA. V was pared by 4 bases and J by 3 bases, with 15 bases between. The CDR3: CASSSNQPGEETQYF. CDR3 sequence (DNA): TGTGCCAGCAGCTCCAATCAACCAGGGGAAGAGACCCAGTACTTC.

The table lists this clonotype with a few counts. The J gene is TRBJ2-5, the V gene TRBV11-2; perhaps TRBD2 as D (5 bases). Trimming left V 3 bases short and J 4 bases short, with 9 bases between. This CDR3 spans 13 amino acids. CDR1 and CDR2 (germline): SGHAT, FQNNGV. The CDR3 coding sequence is TGTGCCAGCAGCTTCCGAGGGTCAGAGACCCAGTACTTC. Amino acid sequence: CASSFRGSETQYF.

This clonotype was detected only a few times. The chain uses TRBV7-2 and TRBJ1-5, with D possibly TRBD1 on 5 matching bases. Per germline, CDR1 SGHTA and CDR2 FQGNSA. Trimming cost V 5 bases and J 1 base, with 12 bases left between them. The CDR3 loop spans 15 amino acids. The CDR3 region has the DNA TGTGCCAGCAGCGCCCAGGGAGTCAGCAATCAGCCCCAGCATTTT. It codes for CASSAQGVSNQPQHF.

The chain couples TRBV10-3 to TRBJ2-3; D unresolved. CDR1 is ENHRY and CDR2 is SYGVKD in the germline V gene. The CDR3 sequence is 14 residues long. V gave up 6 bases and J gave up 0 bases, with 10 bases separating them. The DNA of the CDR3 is TGTGCCATCAGCCCTCAGCCCAGCACAGATACGCAGTATTTT. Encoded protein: CAISPQPSTDTQYF.

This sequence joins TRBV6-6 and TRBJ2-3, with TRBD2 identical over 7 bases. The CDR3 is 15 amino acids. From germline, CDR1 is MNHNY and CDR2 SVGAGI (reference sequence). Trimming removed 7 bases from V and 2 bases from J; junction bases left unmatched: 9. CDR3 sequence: CASTNRAGNTDTQYF. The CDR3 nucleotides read TGTGCCAGCACCAACCGAGCGGGGAACACAGATACGCAGTATTTT.

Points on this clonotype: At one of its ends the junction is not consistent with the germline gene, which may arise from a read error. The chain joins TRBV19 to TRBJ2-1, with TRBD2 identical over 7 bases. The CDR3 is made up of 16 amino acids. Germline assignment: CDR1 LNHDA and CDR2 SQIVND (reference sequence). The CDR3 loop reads CAGSPTSLPFYNEQFF. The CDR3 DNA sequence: TGTGCCGGTAGCCCGACTAGCCTGCCCTTCTACAATGAGCAGTTCTTC.

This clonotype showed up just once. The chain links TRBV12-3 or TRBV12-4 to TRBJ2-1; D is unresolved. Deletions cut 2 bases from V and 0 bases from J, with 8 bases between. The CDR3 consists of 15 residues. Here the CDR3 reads CASSLYGSSYNEQFF. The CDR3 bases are TGTGCCAGCAGTTTATACGGGTCCTCCTACAATGAGCAGTTCTTC.

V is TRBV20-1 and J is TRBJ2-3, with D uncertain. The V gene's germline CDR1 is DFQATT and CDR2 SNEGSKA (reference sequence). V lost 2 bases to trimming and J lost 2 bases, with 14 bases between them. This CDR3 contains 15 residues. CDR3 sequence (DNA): TGCAGTGCTAGACACCCTGCGCAGTTCACAGATACGCAGTATTTT. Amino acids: CSARHPAQFTDTQYF.

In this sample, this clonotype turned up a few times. The DNA for the CDR3 is TGTGCCAGCAGCCCCCAAGGGATACGGGGAACTGAAGCTTTCTTT. It codes for CASSPQGIRGTEAFF. The J gene is TRBJ1-1, the V gene TRBV14; no clear D. Per germline, CDR1 SGHDN and CDR2 FVKESK. Trimming took off 4 bases at V and 5 bases at J, with 17 bases between the two ends. The CDR3 runs to 15 residues.

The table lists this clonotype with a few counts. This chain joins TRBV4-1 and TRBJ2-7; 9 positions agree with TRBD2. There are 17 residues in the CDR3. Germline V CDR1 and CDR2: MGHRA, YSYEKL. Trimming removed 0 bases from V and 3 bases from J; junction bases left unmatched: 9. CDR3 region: CASSQDSGLAGFYEQYF. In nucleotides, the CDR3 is TGCGCCAGCAGCCAAGACTCGGGCCTAGCGGGATTCTACGAGCAGTACTTC.

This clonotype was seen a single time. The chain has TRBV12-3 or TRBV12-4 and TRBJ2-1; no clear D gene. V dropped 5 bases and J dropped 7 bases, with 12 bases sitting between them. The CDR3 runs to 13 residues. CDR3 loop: CASSKSTVNEQFF. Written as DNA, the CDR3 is TGTGCCAGCAGTAAATCGACTGTTAATGAGCAGTTCTTC.

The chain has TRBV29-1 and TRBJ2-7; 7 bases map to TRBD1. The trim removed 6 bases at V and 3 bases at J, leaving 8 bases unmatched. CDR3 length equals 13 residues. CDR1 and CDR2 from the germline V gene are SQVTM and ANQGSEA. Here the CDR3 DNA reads TGCAGCGTAGCCAAGGGACAGAACTACGAGCAGTACTTC. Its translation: CSVAKGQNYEQYF.

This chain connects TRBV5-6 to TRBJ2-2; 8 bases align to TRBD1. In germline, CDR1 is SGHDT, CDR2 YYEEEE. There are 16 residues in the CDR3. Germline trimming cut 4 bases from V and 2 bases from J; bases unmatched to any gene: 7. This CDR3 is CASSPGQGGNTGELFF. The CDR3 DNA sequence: TGTGCCAGCAGCCCTGGACAGGGAGGAAACACCGGGGAGCTGTTTTTT.

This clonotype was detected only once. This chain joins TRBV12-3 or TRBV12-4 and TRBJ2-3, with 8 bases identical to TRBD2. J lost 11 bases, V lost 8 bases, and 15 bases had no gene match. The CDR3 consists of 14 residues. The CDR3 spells CASSPSGGPLGQYF. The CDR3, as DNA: TGTGCCAGCTCCCCCAGCGGGGGCCCTTTGGGGCAGTATTTT.

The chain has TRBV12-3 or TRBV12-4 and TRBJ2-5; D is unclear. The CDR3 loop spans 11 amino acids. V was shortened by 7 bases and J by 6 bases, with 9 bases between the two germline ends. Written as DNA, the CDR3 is TGTGCCAGCACCCTTGGGAAGACCCAGTACTTC. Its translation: CASTLGKTQYF.

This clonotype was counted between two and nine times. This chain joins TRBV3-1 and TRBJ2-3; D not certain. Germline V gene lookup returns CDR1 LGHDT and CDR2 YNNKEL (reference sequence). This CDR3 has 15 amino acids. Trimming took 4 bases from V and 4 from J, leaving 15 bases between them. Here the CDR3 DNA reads TGTGCCAGCAGCCTCGCGCGGCCCTGGGCAGATACGCAGTATTTT. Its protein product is CASSLARPWADTQYF.

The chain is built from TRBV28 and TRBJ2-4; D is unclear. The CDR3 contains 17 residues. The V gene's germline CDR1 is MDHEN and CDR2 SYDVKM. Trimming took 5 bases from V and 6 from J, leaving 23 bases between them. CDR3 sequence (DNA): TGTGCCAGCAGTCCTCGTGGCAGAGGCCAAGCATCAAACATTCAGTACTTC. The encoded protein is CASSPRGRGQASNIQYF.

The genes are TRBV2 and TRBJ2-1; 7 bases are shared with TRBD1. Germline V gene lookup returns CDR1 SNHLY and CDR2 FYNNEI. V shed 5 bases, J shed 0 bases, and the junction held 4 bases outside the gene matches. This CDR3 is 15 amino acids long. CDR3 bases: TGTGCCAGCAGTATGACAGGGAGCTCCTACAATGAGCAGTTCTTC. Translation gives CASSMTGSSYNEQFF.

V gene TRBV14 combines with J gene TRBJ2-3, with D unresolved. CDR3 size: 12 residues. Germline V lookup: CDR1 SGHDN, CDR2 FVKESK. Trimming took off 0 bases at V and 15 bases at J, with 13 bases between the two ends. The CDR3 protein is CASSQDSLVAYF. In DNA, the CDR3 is TGTGCCAGCAGCCAAGATAGTCTAGTAGCCTATTTT.

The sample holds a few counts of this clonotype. The CDR3 sequence: CASSPGNEETQYF. The CDR3 DNA reads TGTGCCAGCAGTCCTGGTAATGAGGAGACCCAGTACTTC. The V and J genes are TRBV28 and TRBJ2-5; D uncertain. The CDR3 spans 13 residues. Germline V gene sequence: CDR1 MDHEN, CDR2 SYDVKM. V lost 5 bases and J lost 5, with 12 bases in between.

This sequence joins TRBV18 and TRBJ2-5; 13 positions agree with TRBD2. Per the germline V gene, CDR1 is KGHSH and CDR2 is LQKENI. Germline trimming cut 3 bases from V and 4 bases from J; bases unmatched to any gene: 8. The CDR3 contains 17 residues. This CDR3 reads CASSPKLAGGPGETQYF. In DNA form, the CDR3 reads TGTGCCAGCTCACCGAAACTAGCGGGAGGGCCCGGAGAGACCCAGTACTTC.

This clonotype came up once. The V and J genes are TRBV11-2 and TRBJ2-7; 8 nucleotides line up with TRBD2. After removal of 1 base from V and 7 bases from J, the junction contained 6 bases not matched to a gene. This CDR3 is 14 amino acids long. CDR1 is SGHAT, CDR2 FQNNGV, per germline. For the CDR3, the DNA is TGTGCCAGCAGCTTAGGGGCCGGGAGGGTGGAGCAGTACTTC. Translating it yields CASSLGAGRVEQYF.

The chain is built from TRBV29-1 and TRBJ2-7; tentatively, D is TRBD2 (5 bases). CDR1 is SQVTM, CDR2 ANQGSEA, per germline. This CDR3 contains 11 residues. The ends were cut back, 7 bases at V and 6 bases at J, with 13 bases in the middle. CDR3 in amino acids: CSAVMRVEQYF. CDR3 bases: TGCAGCGCTGTGATGCGGGTCGAGCAGTACTTC.

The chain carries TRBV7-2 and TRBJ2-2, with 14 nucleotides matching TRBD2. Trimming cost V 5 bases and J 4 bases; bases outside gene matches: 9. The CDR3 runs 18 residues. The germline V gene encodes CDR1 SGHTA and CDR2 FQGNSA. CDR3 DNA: TGTGCCAGCAGCCCCAGACTAGCGGGAGGGCCGAGCACCGGGGAGCTGTTTTTT. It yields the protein CASSPRLAGGPSTGELFF.

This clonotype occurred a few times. The CDR3 DNA reads as TGTGCCAGCAGTTACAGGGAGGTGGGCAAAAACATTCAGTACTTC. It translates to CASSYREVGKNIQYF. V gene TRBV6-9 combines with J gene TRBJ2-4; weak D call: TRBD2 (6 bases). The length of the CDR3 is 15 residues. CDR1 MNHGY and CDR2 SVAAGI come from the germline V gene. Trimming cost V 3 bases and J 3 bases, with 12 bases left between them.

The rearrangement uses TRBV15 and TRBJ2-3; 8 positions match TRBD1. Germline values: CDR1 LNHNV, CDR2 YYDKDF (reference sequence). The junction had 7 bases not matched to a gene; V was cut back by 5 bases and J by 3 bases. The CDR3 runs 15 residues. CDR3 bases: TGTGCCACCAGCCTCTCGACAGGGGCGACAGATACGCAGTATTTT. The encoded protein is CATSLSTGATDTQYF.

CDR3 bases: TGCGCCAGCAGCTCCAGGGGCGGAGGGAACACTGAAGCTTTCTTT. Translating gives CASSSRGGGNTEAFF. The chain has TRBV5-1 and TRBJ1-1, with a possible D match to TRBD1 (6 bases). Germline assignment: CDR1 SGHRS and CDR2 YFSETQ. Between the trimmed V and J ends, which lost 3 bases and 1 base, there was a span of 13 bases. The CDR3 runs 15 residues.